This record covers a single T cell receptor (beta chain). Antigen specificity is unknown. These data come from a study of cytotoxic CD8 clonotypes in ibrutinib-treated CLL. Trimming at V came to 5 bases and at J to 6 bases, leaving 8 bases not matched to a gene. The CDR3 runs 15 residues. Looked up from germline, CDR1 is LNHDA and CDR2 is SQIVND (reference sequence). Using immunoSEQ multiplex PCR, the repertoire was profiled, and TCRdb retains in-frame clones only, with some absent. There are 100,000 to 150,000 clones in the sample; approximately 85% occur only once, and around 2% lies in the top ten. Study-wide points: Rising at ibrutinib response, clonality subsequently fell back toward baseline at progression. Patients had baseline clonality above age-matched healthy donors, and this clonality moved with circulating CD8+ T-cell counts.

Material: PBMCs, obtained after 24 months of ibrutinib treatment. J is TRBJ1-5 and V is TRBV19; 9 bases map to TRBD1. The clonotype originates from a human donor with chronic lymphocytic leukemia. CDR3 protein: CASSPTGGAGQPQHF. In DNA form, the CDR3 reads TGTGCCAGTAGTCCCACAGGGGGCGCGGGTCAGCCCCAGCATTTT.